This T cell receptor (beta chain) stems from a study of OX40 agonist ivuxolimab in advanced cancers. With 3 bases removed from V and 5 bases from J, the gap between germline ends came to 11 bases. Germline V lookup: CDR1 SQVTM, CDR2 ANQGSEA. The CDR3 length is 13 residues. Assay used: immunoSEQ multiplex PCR; TCRdb lists only in-frame clones, some missing. The profile shows approximately 44,000 clones, approximately 91% of them singletons. V is TRBV29-1 and J is TRBJ2-1; D may be TRBD2 (5 bases). This TCR came from an adult with an advanced solid tumor such as melanoma, head and neck, liver or kidney cancer. Material: CD4+ or CD8+ T cells sorted from blood, obtained in a trial of the OX40 agonist ivuxolimab. This CDR3 reads CSVDGLPNNEQFF. The CDR3 region has the DNA TGCAGCGTTGACGGACTGCCGAACAATGAGCAGTTCTTC.